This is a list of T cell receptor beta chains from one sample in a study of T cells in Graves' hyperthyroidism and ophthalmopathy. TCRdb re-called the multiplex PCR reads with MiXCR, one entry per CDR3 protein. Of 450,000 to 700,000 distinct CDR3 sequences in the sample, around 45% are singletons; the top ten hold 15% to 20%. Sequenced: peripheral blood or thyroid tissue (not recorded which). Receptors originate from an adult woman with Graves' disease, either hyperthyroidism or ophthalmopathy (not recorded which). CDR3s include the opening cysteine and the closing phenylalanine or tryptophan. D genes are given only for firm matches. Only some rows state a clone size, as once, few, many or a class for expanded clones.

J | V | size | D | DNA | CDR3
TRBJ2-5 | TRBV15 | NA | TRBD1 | TGTGCCACCAGCAGAGACGGGACAGGTCCATTCCAAGAGACCCAGTACTTC | CATSRDGTGPFQETQYF
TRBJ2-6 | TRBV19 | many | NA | TGTGCCAGTAGTCCGGAGGGGGTAGCCAACGTCCTGACTTTC | CASSPEGVANVLTF
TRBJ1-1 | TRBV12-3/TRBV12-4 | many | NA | TGTGCCAGCACCGGGGGTCCCACGGCCACTGAAGCTTTCTTT | CASTGGPTATEAFF
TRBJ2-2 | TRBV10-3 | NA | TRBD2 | TGTGCCATCAGTGAGTGGACTAGCACCGGGGAGCTGTTTTTT | CAISEWTSTGELFF
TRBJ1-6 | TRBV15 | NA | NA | TGTGCCACCAGCAGTATCGCGGCCTACAATTCACCCCTCCACTTT | CATSSIAAYNSPLHF
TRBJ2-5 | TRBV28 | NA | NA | TGTGCCAGCAGTTTATCCCGGGCAGAAGAGACCCAGTACTTC | CASSLSRAEETQYF
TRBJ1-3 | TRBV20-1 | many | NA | TGCAGTGCTCAAGACCGGAGGCCTGGAAACACCATATATTTT | CSAQDRRPGNTIYF
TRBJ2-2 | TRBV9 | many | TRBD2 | TGTGCCAGCAGCGTAGTGGGGGGGAGTGGGACCGGGGAGCTGTTTTTT | CASSVVGGSGTGELFF
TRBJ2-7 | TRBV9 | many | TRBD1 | TGTGCCAGCAGCCGGGGACAGAGCTCCTACGAGCAGTACTTC | CASSRGQSSYEQYF
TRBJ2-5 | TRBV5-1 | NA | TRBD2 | TGCGCCAGCAGCTTGATGACTAGCCGGGAGACCCAGTACTTC | CASSLMTSRETQYF
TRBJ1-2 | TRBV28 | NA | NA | TGTGCCAGCACCTATTGGAGGGACGAGAGCTACACCTTC | CASTYWRDESYTF
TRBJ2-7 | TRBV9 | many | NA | TGTGCCAGCAGCGTAGGGGGTGGGCCAGGTAGCGGCGAGCAGTACTTC | CASSVGGGPGSGEQYF
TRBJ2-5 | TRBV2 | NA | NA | TGTGCCAGCAGTGCAAGTCACCCGCTGAGAGAGACCCAGTACTTC | CASSASHPLRETQYF
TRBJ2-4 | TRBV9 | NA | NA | TGTGCCAGCAGCGGGGGTCAGGAGGACATTCAGTACTTC | CASSGGQEDIQYF
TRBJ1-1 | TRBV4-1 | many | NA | TGCGCCAGCAGCCAAGGAGGAGGCAGGGGTAGATTGGGCACTGAAGCTTTCTTT | CASSQGGGRGRLGTEAFF
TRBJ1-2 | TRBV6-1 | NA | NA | TGTGCCAGCAGGCAGGACGGATTTTTGAGCTACACCTTC | CASRQDGFLSYTF
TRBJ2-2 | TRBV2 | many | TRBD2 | TGTGCCAGCAGTGACTTTAGCGGGAGGGGGACCGGGGAGCTGTTTTTT | CASSDFSGRGTGELFF
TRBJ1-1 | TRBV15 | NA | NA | TGTGCCACCAGCAGTTTGGTCTCGGACACTGAAGCTTTCTTT | CATSSLVSDTEAFF
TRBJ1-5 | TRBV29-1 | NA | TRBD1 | TGCAGCGTTTCCACAGGGGTAAGCAATCAGCCCCAGCATTTT | CSVSTGVSNQPQHF
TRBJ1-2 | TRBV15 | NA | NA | TGTGCCACCAGCAGCTTACGGGTACAAGGGTACTATGGCTACACCTTC | CATSSLRVQGYYGYTF
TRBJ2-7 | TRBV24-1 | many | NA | TGTGCCACCAGTGATGATCGAACTAGAGGGGCGCGCGAGCAGTACTTC | CATSDDRTRGAREQYF
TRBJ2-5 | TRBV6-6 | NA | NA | TGTGCCAGCAGGGACACAGGACAGCAAGAGACCCAGTACTTC | CASRDTGQQETQYF
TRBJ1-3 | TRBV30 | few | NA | TGTGCCTGGAGCGGGGGGTTTGGAAACACCATATATTTT | CAWSGGFGNTIYF
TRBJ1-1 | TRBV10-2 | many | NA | TGCGCCAGCACCCGGACGGATTTGGGCACTGAAGCTTTCTTT | CASTRTDLGTEAFF
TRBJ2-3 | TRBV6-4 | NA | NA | TGTGCCAGCAGCCTATCCGGCACAGATACGCAGTATTTT | CASSLSGTDTQYF
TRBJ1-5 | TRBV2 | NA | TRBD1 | TGTGCCAGCAGTGAAGCGCTTGGGACAGGGAATCAGCCCCAGCATTTT | CASSEALGTGNQPQHF
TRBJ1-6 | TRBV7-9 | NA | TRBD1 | TGCGCCAGCGGGAATGAACAGGGGTTCGGCCTCCACTTT | CASGNEQGFGLHF
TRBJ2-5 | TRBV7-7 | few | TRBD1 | TGTGCCAGCGGGCCGACAGGGGGGCAAGAGACCCAGTACTTC | CASGPTGGQETQYF
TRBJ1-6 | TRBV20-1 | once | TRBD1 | TGCAGTGCTAGTTGGGCTCAGGGGGTAAGAAGGCCCCTCCACTTT | CSASWAQGVRRPLHF
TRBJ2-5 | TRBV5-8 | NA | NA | TGTGCCAGTCTAGGGGGTGGCCAAGAGACCCAGTACTTC | CASLGGGQETQYF
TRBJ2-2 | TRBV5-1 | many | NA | TGCGCCAGCAGCTCGTGGACGGTAAACACCGGGGAGCTGTTTTTT | CASSSWTVNTGELFF
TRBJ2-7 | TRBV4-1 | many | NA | TGCGCCAGCAGCCAAGAAGCTTTGGAAACCTACGAGCAGTACTTC | CASSQEALETYEQYF
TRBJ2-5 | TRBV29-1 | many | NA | TGCAGCGTTGAATCGCGGCGACAGTCCGGGACCCAGTACTTC | CSVESRRQSGTQYF
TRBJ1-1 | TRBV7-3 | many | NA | TGTGCCAGCAGCTTAATGGGGAACACTGAAGCTTTCTTT | CASSLMGNTEAFF
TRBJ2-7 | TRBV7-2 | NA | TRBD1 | TGTGCCAGCAGCCCAGGGACAGGGGCCCTCTACGAGCAGTACTTC | CASSPGTGALYEQYF
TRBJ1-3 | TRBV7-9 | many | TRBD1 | TGTGCCAGCAGCCTACAGCCGACAGGGAGCTCTGGAAACACCATATATTTT | CASSLQPTGSSGNTIYF
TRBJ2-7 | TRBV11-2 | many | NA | TGTGCCAGCAGCGGGGCCCATCTCAACGAGCAGTACTTC | CASSGAHLNEQYF
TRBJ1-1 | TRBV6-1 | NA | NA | TGTGCCAGCAGGAAGGACAGAAACACTGAAGCTTTCTTT | CASRKDRNTEAFF